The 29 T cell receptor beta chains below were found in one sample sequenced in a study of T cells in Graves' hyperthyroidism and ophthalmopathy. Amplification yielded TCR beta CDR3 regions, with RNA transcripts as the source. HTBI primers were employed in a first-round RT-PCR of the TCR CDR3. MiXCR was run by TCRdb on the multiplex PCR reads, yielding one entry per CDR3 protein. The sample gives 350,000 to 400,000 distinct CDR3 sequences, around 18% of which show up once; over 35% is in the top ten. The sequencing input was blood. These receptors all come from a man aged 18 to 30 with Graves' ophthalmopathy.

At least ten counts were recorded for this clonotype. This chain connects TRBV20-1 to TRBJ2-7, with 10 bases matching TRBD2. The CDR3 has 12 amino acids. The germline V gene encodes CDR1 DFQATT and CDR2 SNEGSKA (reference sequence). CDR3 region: CTGSLAGEEQYF. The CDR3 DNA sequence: TGCACTGGGTCCCTAGCGGGGGAAGAGCAGTACTTC.

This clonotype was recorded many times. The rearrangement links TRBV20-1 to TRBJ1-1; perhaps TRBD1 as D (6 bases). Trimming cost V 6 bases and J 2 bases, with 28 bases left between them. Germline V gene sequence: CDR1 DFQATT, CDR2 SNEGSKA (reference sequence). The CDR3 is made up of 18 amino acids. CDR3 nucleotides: TGCAGTGCCCATTGGACGGGGGCTACCGGGGGGTCTAACACTGAAGCTTTCTTT. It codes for CSAHWTGATGGSNTEAFF.

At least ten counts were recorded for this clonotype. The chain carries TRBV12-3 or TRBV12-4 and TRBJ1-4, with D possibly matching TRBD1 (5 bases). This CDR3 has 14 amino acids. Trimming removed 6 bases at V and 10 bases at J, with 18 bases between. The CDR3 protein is CASRRYEAQGKLFF. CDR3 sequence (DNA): TGTGCCAGCAGGCGCTACGAGGCCCAGGGAAAACTGTTTTTT.

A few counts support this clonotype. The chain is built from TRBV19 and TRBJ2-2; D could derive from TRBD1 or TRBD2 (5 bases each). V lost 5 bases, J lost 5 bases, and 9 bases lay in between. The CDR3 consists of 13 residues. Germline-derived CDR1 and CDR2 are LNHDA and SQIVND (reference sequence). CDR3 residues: CASSGEGTGELFF. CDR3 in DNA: TGTGCCAGTAGTGGCGAGGGGACCGGGGAGCTGTTTTTT.

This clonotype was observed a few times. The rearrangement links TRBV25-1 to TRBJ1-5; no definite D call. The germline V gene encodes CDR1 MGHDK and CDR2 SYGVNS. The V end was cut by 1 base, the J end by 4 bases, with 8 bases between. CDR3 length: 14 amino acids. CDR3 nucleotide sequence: TGTGCCAGCAGTGAATCCGGACCTAATCAGCCCCAGCATTTT. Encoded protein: CASSESGPNQPQHF.

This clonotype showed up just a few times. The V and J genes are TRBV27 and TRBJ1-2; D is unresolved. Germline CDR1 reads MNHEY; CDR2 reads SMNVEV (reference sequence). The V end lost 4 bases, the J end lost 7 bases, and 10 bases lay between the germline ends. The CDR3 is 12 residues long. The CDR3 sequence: CASSSDLVGYTF. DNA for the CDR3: TGTGCCAGCAGTTCCGACCTTGTTGGCTACACCTTC.

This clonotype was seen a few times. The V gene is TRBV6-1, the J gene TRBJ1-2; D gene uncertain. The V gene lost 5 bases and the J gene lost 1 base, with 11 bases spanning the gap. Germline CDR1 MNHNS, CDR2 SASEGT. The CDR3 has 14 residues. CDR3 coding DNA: TGTGCCAGCAGTCTTCCACAAGATAACTATGGCTACACCTTC. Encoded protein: CASSLPQDNYGYTF.

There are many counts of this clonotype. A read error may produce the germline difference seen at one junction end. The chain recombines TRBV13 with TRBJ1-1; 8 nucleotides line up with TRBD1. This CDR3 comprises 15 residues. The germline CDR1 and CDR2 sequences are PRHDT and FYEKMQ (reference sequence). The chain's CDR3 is CASSIGQGRNTEAFF. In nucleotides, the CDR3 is TGTGCCAGCAGCATAGGACAGGGCCGGAACACTGAAGCTTTCTTT. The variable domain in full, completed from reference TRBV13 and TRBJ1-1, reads AAGVIQSPRHLIKEKRETATLKCYPIPRHDTVYWYQQGPGQDPQFLISFYEKMQSDKGSIPDRFSAQQFSDYHSELNMSSLELGDSALYFCASSIGQGRNTEAFFGQGTRLTVV.

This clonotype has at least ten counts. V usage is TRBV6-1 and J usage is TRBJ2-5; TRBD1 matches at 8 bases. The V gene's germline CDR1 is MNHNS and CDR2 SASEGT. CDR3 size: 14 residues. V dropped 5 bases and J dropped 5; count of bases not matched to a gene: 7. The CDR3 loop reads CASSPNTGGETQYF. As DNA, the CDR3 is TGTGCCAGCAGTCCCAACACAGGGGGGGAGACCCAGTACTTC.

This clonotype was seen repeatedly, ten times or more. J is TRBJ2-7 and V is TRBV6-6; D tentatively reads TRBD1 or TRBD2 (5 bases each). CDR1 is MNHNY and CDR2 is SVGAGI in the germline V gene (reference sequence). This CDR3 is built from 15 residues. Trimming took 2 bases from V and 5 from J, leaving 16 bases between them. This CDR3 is CASSYRQGVLDEQYF. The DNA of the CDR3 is TGTGCCAGCAGTTACCGCCAGGGAGTCCTAGACGAGCAGTACTTC.

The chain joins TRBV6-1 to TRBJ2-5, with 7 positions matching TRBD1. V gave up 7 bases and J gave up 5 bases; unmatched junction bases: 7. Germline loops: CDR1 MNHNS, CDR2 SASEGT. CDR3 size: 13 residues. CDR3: CASNRQGQETQYF. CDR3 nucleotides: TGTGCCAGCAACCGACAGGGCCAGGAGACCCAGTACTTC.

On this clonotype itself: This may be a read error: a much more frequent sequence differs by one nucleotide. CDR3 protein: CASSEPTVASYNEQFF. As DNA, the CDR3 is TGTGCCAGCAGTGAACCGACGGTTGCCTCCTACAATGAGCAGTTCTTC. The chain has TRBV6-1 and TRBJ2-1; D is unresolved. Trimming left V 2 bases short and J 0 bases short, with 11 bases between. The CDR3 is 16 residues long. Germline-derived CDR1 and CDR2 are MNHNS and SASEGT.

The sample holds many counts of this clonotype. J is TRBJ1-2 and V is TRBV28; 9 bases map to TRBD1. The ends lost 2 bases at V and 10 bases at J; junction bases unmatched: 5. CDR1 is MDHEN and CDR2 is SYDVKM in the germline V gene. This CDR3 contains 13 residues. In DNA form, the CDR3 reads TGTGCCAGCAGTTTAGCGGACAGGGGTTTCTACACCTTC. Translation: CASSLADRGFYTF.

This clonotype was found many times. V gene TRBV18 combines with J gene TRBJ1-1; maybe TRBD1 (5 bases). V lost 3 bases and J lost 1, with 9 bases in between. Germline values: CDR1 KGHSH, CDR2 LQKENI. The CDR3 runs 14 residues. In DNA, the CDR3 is TGTGCCAGCTCACCTGGACATCCGAACACTGAAGCTTTCTTT. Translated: CASSPGHPNTEAFF. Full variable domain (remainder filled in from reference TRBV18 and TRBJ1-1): NAGVMQNPRHLVRRRGQEARLRCSPMKGHSHVYWYRQLPEEGLKFMVYLQKENIIDESGMPKERFSAEFPKEGPSILRIQQVVRGDSAAYFCASSPGHPNTEAFFGQGTRLTVV.

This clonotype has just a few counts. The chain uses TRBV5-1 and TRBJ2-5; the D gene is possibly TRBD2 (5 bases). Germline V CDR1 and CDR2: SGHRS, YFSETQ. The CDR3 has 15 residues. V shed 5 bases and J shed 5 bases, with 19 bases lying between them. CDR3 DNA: TGCGCCAGCAGAGCCCCGAGCAGGTCGGGGGAGACCCAGTACTTC. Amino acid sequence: CASRAPSRSGETQYF.

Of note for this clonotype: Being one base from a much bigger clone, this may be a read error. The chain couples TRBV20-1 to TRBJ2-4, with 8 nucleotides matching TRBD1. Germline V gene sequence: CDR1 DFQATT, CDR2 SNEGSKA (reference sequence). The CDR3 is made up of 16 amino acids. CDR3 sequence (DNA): TGCAGTGCTAGGAATCCGGGACAGGTAGCCAAAAGCATTCAGTACTTC. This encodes CSARNPGQVAKSIQYF.

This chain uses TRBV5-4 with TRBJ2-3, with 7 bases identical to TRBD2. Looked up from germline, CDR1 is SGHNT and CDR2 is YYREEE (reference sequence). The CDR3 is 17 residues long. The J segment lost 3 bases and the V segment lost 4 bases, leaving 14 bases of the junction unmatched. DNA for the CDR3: TGTGCCAGCAGCACGGCGGCGGGGGAGCTGGGGACAGATACGCAGTATTTT. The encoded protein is CASSTAAGELGTDTQYF.

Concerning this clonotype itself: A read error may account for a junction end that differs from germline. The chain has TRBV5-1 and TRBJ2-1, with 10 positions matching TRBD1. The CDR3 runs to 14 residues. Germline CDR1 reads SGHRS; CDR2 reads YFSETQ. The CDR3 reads CASSGGTGVNEQFF. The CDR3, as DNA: TGTGCCAGCAGCGGCGGGACAGGGGTCAATGAGCAGTTCTTC.

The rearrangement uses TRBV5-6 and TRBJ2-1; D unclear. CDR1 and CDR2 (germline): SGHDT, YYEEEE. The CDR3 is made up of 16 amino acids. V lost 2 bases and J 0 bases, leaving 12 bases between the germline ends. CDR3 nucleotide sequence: TGTGCCAGCAGCTTATCCCCCGAGAGCTCCTACAATGAGCAGTTCTTC. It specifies CASSLSPESSYNEQFF. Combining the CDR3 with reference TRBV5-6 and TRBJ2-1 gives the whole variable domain DAGVTQSPTHLIKTRGQQVTLRCSPKSGHDTVSWYQQALGQGPQFIFQYYEEEERQRGNFPDRFSGHQFPNYSSELNVNALLLGDSALYLCASSLSPESSYNEQFFGPGTRLTVL.

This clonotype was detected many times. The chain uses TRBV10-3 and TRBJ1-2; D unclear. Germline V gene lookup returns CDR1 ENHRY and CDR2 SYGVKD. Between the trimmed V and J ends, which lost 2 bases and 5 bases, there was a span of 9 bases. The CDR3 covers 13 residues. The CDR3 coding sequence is TGTGCCATCAGTGAGCAACGGGGTTATGGCTACACCTTC. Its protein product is CAISEQRGYGYTF.

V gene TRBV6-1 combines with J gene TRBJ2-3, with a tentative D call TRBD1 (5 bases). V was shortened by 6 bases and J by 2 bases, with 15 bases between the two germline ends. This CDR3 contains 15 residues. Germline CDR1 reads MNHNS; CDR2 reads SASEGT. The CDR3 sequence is CASSPRQGYTDTQYF. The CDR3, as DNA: TGTGCCAGCAGCCCCCGGCAGGGATACACAGATACGCAGTATTTT.

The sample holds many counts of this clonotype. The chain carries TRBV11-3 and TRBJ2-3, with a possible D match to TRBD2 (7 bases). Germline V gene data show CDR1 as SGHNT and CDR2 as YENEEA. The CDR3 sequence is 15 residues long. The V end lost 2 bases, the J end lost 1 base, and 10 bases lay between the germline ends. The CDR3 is CASSLHGGRTDTQYF. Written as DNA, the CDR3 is TGTGCCAGCAGCTTACACGGGGGGCGCACAGATACGCAGTATTTT.

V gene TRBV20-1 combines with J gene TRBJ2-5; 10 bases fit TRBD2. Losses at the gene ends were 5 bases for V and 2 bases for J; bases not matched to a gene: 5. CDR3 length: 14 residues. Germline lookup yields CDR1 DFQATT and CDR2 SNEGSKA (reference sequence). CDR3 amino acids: CSASAGGIQETQYF. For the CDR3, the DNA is TGCAGTGCTTCAGCGGGGGGGATTCAAGAGACCCAGTACTTC.

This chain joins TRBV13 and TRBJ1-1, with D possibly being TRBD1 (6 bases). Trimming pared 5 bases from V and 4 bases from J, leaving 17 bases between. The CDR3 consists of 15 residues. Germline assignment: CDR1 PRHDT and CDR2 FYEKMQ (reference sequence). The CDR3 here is CASSPQTPRGTEAFF. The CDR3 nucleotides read TGTGCCAGCAGCCCCCAAACGCCCAGGGGCACTGAAGCTTTCTTT.

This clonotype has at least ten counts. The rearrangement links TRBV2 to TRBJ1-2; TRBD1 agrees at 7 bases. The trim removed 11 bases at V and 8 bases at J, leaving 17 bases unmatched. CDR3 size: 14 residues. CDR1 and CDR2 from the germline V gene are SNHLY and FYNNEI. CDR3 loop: CAFGRGGPIQGYTF. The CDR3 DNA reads TGTGCCTTTGGGCGAGGGGGCCCTATTCAAGGCTACACCTTC.

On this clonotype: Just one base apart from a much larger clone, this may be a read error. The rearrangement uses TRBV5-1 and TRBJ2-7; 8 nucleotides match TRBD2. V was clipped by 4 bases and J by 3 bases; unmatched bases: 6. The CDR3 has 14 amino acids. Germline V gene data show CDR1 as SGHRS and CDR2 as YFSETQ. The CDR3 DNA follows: TGCGCCAGCAGCACCGCCGGGGGGGACTACGAGCAGTACTTC. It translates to CASSTAGGDYEQYF. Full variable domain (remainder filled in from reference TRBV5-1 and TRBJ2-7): KAGVTQTPRYLIKTRGQQVTLSCSPISGHRSVSWYQQTPGQGLQFLFEYFSETQRNKGNFPGRFSGRQFSNSRSEMNVSTLELGDSALYLCASSTAGGDYEQYFGPGTRLTVT.

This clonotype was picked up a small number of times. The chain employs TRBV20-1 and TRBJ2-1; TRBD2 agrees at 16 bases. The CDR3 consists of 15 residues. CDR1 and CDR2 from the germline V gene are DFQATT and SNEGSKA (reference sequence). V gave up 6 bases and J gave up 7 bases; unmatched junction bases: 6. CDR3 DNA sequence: TGCAGTGCGGGGGGACTAGCGGGGGGGAGGAATGAGCAGTTCTTC. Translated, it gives CSAGGLAGGRNEQFF.

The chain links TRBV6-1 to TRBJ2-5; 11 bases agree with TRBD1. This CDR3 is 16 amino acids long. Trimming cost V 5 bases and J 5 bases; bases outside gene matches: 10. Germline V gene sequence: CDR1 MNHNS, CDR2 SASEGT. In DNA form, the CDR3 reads TGTGCCAGCAGTCCCCTCGGACAGGGGGCTTACGAGACCCAGTACTTC. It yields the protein CASSPLGQGAYETQYF.

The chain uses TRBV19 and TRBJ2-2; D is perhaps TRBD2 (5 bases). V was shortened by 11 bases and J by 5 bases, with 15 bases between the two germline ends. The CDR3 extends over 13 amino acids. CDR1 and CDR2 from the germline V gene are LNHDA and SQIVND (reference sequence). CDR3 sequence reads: CAGRTPGTGELFF. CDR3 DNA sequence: TGTGCCGGGCGGACCCCGGGGACCGGGGAGCTGTTTTTT.